This T cell receptor beta chain originates from a study of blood T cell repertoires in COVID-19. Profiled with immunoSEQ multiplex PCR; TCRdb holds only in-frame clones, not every one. The sample lists approximately 300,000 clones; 80% to 90% were seen once. Germline V CDR1 and CDR2: KGHSH, LQKENI. The CDR3 runs to 15 residues. Trimming shortened V by 0 bases and J by 2 bases, and 9 bases separated the two germline ends. The source material was PBMCs or T cells enriched from blood (not recorded which). The J gene is TRBJ2-3, the V gene TRBV18, with D possibly TRBD2 on 5 matching bases. The receptor comes from a man aged 25-45 years who had recovered from COVID-19. CDR3 sequence: CASSPPSAYTDTQYF. The CDR3 region has the DNA TGTGCCAGCTCACCACCTAGCGCATACACAGATACGCAGTATTTT. Complete variable domain (other parts from reference TRBV18 and TRBJ2-3): NAGVMQNPRHLVRRRGQEARLRCSPMKGHSHVYWYRQLPEEGLKFMVYLQKENIIDESGMPKERFSAEFPKEGPSILRIQQVVRGDSAAYFCASSPPSAYTDTQYFGPGTRLTVL.